These T cell receptor beta chains were read from a single sample in a study of T cell changes during pregnancy in multiple sclerosis. Profiling relied on immunoSEQ multiplex PCR, and the TCRdb table lists in-frame clones only, not all of them. The sample comprises tens of thousands of clones, roughly 92% of which are singletons, and 3.5% to 4.5% rests with the top ten. The material sequenced was peripheral blood, taken after pregnancy. These receptors came from a female donor in good health, enrolled as a control in a pregnancy study. Both conserved end residues are part of each CDR3. The D gene is left open where the match is weak. Size is stated for part of the rows, as once, few or many counts, or as a class when the clone is expanded.

D gene	V gene	clone size	J gene	CDR3 DNA	CDR3 protein
TRBD1	TRBV28	-	TRBJ2-5	TGTGCCAGCAGTGAACCGGGACAGGGGGAAAGCGAGACCCAGTACTTC	CASSEPGQGESETQYF
-	TRBV11-2	-	TRBJ1-2	TGTGCCAGCGCCAGGAGGGAAGGCTACACCTTC	CASARREGYTF
TRBD2	TRBV2	-	TRBJ2-2	TGTGCCAGCAGCGGACTAGCGGGGGGCACCGGGGAGCTGTTTTTT	CASSGLAGGTGELFF
-	TRBV29-1	-	TRBJ2-7	TGCAGCGTGATGTTCCCAATGGAACAGGGTGGGTTCGAGCAGTACTTC	CSVMFPMEQGGFEQYF
-	TRBV6-1	-	TRBJ2-6	TGTGCCAGCAGTGAAGGGGGAGAAGGCTCTGGGGCCAACGTCCTGACTTTC	CASSEGGEGSGANVLTF
-	TRBV7-8	-	TRBJ1-5	TGTGCCAGCAGCTACCGGACAGATCCGGGTCAGCCCCAGCATTTT	CASSYRTDPGQPQHF
TRBD1	TRBV4-2	-	TRBJ1-2	TGTGCCAGCAGCCAAGATCCAGGGGGCGTAGGCTATGGCTACACCTTC	CASSQDPGGVGYGYTF
-	TRBV5-1	-	TRBJ1-6	TGCGCCAGCAGTTTCCGACGGGATTCACCCCTCCACTTT	CASSFRRDSPLHF
-	TRBV7-9	-	TRBJ1-2	TGTGCCAGCAGCGTGTCGAACACAGACTATGGCTACACCTTC	CASSVSNTDYGYTF
-	TRBV19	-	TRBJ2-3	TGTGCCAGTAGTATCTCTGGGCCCACAGATACGCAGTATTTT	CASSISGPTDTQYF
TRBD1	TRBV4-1	few	TRBJ1-1	TGCGCCAGCAGCCGATGGGACAGGGTCATGAACACTGAAGCTTTCTTT	CASSRWDRVMNTEAFF
-	TRBV19	-	TRBJ1-5	TGTGCCAGTAGTAACAGGGTGAATCAGCCCCAGCATTTT	CASSNRVNQPQHF
-	TRBV7-8	once	TRBJ1-3	TGTGCCAGCAGCCCCAGACTTTTCTCTGGAAACACCATATATTTT	CASSPRLFSGNTIYF
TRBD1	TRBV19	-	TRBJ1-5	TGTGCCAGTAGTGCCTCGACAGGGAGCAATCAGCCCCAGCATTTT	CASSASTGSNQPQHF
TRBD1	TRBV10-2	-	TRBJ1-6	TGCGCCAGCAGGGCTGGGACAGGGGGGAGTTTCGATAGCTCCTATAATTCACCCCTCCACTTT	CASRAGTGGSFDSSYNSPLHF
-	TRBV7-9	-	TRBJ1-4	TGTGCCAGCAGCGTCCGAGAGCTTGAAAAACTGTTTTTT	CASSVRELEKLFF
-	TRBV5-4	-	TRBJ2-5	TGTGCCAGCAGCCGGACTCATAAAGAGACCCAGTACTTC	CASSRTHKETQYF
TRBD1	TRBV19	-	TRBJ2-7	TGTGCCAGTAGTCCGGGACAGGGGGCTTTCTACGAGCAGTACTTC	CASSPGQGAFYEQYF
-	TRBV27	-	TRBJ1-2	TGTGCCAGCAGCCCTAGGGGGACAAACTATGGCTACACCTTC	CASSPRGTNYGYTF
TRBD1	TRBV11-3	-	TRBJ2-5	TGTGCCAGCAGCTCAAGGACAGGGGGCGAAGAGACCCAGTACTTC	CASSSRTGGEETQYF
-	TRBV28	-	TRBJ1-2	TGTGCCACCCTTAGGACAGACCTGTATGGCTACACCTTC	CATLRTDLYGYTF
-	TRBV27	-	TRBJ2-1	TGTGCCAGCAGTTTATCGGGCGGGCAGAATGAGCAGTTCTTC	CASSLSGGQNEQFF
-	TRBV19	-	TRBJ1-4	TGTGCCAGTAGTAGCCGGGGGAAGGTAGAAAAACTGTTTTTT	CASSSRGKVEKLFF
-	TRBV6-1	-	TRBJ1-5	TGTGCCAGCAGTGAGGACATCTATAGCAATCAGCCCCAGCATTTT	CASSEDIYSNQPQHF
-	TRBV6-5	-	TRBJ1-3	TGTGCCAGCATCTCTAGTTTCTCTGGAAACACCATATATTTT	CASISSFSGNTIYF
TRBD1	TRBV6-6	few	TRBJ2-3	TGTGCCAGCAGTCCCGGGACAGGGTCTAGGACGGAAAATTTT	CASSPGTGSRTENF